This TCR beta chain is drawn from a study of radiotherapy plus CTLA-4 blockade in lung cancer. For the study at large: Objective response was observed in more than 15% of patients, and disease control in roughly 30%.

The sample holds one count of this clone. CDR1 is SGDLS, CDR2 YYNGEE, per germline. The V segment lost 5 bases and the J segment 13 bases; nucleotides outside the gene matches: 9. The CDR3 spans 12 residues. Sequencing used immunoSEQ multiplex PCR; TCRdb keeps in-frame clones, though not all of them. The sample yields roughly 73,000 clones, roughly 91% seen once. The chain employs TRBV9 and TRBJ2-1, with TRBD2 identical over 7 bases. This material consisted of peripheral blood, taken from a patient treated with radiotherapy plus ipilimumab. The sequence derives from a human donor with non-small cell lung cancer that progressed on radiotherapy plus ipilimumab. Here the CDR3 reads CASSREGLRQFF. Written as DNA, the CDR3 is TGTGCCAGCAGTAGGGAGGGCCTTCGACAGTTCTTC.